This T cell receptor (beta chain) derives from a study of T cell repertoires in cytomegalovirus infection. Study overall: An indication of both CMV infection and matching HLA type came from public TCR beta signatures. Broader study findings: HLA-C-restricted CMV clonotypes gave the most frequent clonotype in two of eight donors.

Concerning this clonotype itself: As yet, its antigen is unknown.

In TCRdb, the reads were re-called with MiXCR into one record per CDR3 protein. The data contain 630,000 or so distinct CDR3 sequences, about 24% of them seen just once; the ten biggest clones take up less than 9.5%. The sample taken for sequencing was CD8+ T cells from PBMCs. The TCR sequence derives from a human donor in good health (CMV status not recorded). Some clones in this sample may be carry-over from other donors' samples.

CDR3 in DNA: TGCAGCGTTATACAACGTGAGACCCAGTACTTC. This gives the protein CSVIQRETQYF. This sequence joins TRBV29-1 and TRBJ2-5, with unresolved D. The CDR3 has 11 residues. Germline CDR1 is SQVTM and CDR2 is ANQGSEA. Between the trimmed V and J ends, which lost 5 bases and 5 bases, there was a span of 9 bases.